These T cell receptor beta chains were read from a single sample in a study of T-cell memory formation after mild COVID-19. TCRdb itself ran the 5' RACE reads through MiXCR, one entry per CDR3 protein. Of a few hundred thousand distinct CDR3 sequences listed, roughly 16% were seen once; the top ten hold over 20%. Sequencing was carried out using PBMCs or a T cell subset sorted from them (not recorded which). The receptors come from a man aged 18 to 30 who had mild COVID-19 (a few samples of this study predate the infection). Cell type and time point are not known. CDR3s include the opening cysteine and the closing phenylalanine or tryptophan. Fields, in order: clone size, D gene, J gene, V gene, CDR3 protein, CDR3 DNA. A D gene is named only where the DNA matches it firmly. Clone size appears in some rows only: once, few, many, or a class for an expanded clone.

>.|TRBD2|TRBJ2-3|TRBV7-2
CASSFGGGTGDTQYF
TGTGCCAGCAGCTTTGGCGGGGGTACTGGGGATACGCAGTATTTT
>.|.|TRBJ1-5|TRBV5-5
CASSLSPGGDQPQHF
TGTGCCAGCAGCTTGTCGCCAGGAGGGGATCAGCCCCAGCATTTT
>.|TRBD1|TRBJ2-7|TRBV11-2
CASSSVQGSYEQYF
TGTGCCAGCAGCTCGGTACAGGGGTCCTACGAGCAGTACTTC
>.|TRBD1|TRBJ2-3|TRBV5-4
CASSSRQGGDTQYF
TGTGCCAGCAGCTCAAGACAGGGGGGAGATACGCAGTATTTT
>few|.|TRBJ2-1|TRBV29-1
CSVGLQVENEQFF
TGCAGCGTTGGTCTCCAGGTCGAGAATGAGCAGTTCTTC
>few|.|TRBJ1-6|TRBV7-8
CASSGQVEGNSPLHF
TGTGCCAGCAGCGGGCAGGTAGAGGGGAATTCACCCCTCCACTTT
>.|.|TRBJ2-3|TRBV7-3
CASSPPGGGSTDTQYF
TGTGCCAGCAGCCCACCAGGAGGGGGAAGCACAGATACGCAGTATTTT
>.|.|TRBJ1-1|TRBV7-2
CASSSGQMMNTEAFF
TGTGCCAGCAGCTCAGGACAAATGATGAACACTGAAGCTTTCTTT
>few|.|TRBJ2-7|TRBV20-1
CSAVLGEQYF
TGCAGTGCTGTATTGGGCGAGCAGTACTTC
>.|.|TRBJ2-1|TRBV6-2/TRBV6-3
CASATRRLYNEQFF
TGTGCCAGCGCAACTAGAAGGCTGTACAATGAGCAGTTCTTC
>few|.|TRBJ1-5|TRBV4-3
CASSQDFWTEVNSNQPQHF
TGCGCCAGCAGCCAAGATTTCTGGACAGAGGTAAATAGCAATCAGCCCCAGCATTTT
>.|TRBD2|TRBJ2-5|TRBV4-1
CASSLRLAEQETQYF
TGCGCCAGCAGCCTCCGACTAGCGGAGCAAGAGACCCAGTACTTC
>few|.|TRBJ1-1|TRBV18
CASSPDRKAFF
TGTGCCAGCTCACCGGACAGAAAAGCTTTCTTT
>few|.|TRBJ2-2|TRBV7-3
CASSFYLNTGELFF
TGTGCCAGCAGCTTTTACTTGAACACCGGGGAGCTGTTTTTT
>.|TRBD2|TRBJ2-3|TRBV7-8
CASSPPIGLAGVADTQYF
TGTGCCAGCAGCCCTCCCATAGGGCTAGCGGGCGTTGCAGATACGCAGTATTTT
>few|.|TRBJ2-2|TRBV3-1
CASRKQGSNTGELFF
TGTGCCAGCAGAAAACAGGGTTCGAACACCGGGGAGCTGTTTTTT
>many|.|TRBJ1-1|TRBV21-1
CASSKQGENTEAFF
TGTGCCAGCAGCAAACAGGGGGAGAACACTGAAGCTTTCTTT
>.|.|TRBJ2-7|TRBV20-1
CSARGTADSYEQYF
TGCAGTGCTCGGGGGACAGCTGACTCCTACGAGCAGTACTTC